Shown below are 7 T cell receptor beta chains from a single sample sequenced in a study of T cells after yellow fever vaccination. TCRdb fed the 5' RACE reads into MiXCR, producing one record per CDR3 protein. The data contain tens of thousands of distinct CDR3 sequences, 7.5% to 8% of them singletons. The material sequenced was CD8+ T cells sorted from PBMCs, taken on the day of the yellow fever booster vaccination. The receptors come from a man aged 30-40 years who received the YFV17D yellow fever vaccine.

In regard to this clonotype: Its ends do not fully match the called genes, so a read error is possible. V is TRBV11-2 and J is TRBJ2-2, with TRBD1 as a possible D gene (5 bases). The CDR3 covers 15 residues. CDR1 and CDR2 from the germline V gene are SGHAT and FQNNGV. The CDR3 is CTSSFRRGNTGELFF. The CDR3 DNA follows: TGTACCAGCAGCTTTAGAAGGGGGAACACCGGGGAGCTGTTTTTT.

At least ten counts were recorded for this clonotype. The DNA for the CDR3 is TGTGCCATCCGGTGGGGAACCGAGCAGTACTTC. This codes for CAIRWGTEQYF. The V and J genes are TRBV27 and TRBJ2-7; no clear D. V lost 10 bases to trimming and J lost 6 bases, with 13 bases between them. This CDR3 contains 11 residues. CDR1 and CDR2 (germline): MNHEY, SMNVEV (reference sequence).

The chain employs TRBV6-5 and TRBJ2-7; D call uncertain. This CDR3 region has 12 residues. Per the germline V gene, CDR1 is MNHEY and CDR2 is SVGAGI. V lost 8 bases and J 5 bases, leaving 13 bases between the germline ends. CDR3 sequence (DNA): TGTGCCAGCGGCAGAGGAGTCCACGAGCAGTACTTC. This translates into CASGRGVHEQYF.

Notes on this clonotype: One end of the junction fails to match germline, which may point to a read error. The chain joins TRBV29-1 to TRBJ2-2; weak D call: TRBD2 (6 bases). Germline V gene data show CDR1 as SQVTM and CDR2 as ANQGSEA. This CDR3 is 16 amino acids long. For the CDR3, the DNA is TGCAGCGTTGTAACAGCCGGGACTCAAGACACCTGGGAGCTGTTTTTT. Translated, it gives CSVVTAGTQDTWELFF.

This clonotype was observed at least ten times. The rearrangement links TRBV9 to TRBJ2-7, with a tentative D call TRBD2 (5 bases). The germline V and J ends were trimmed by 0 bases and 5 bases, with 9 bases remaining between them. This CDR3 has 13 residues. Per germline, CDR1 SGDLS and CDR2 YYNGEE. The CDR3 sequence: CASSVAGIHEQYF. CDR3 nucleotides: TGTGCCAGCAGCGTAGCGGGGATCCACGAGCAGTACTTC.

The chain is built from TRBV6-2 or TRBV6-3 and TRBJ2-1; the match to TRBD1 covers 8 bases. Germline V gene sequence: CDR1 MNHEY, CDR2 SVGEGT. The CDR3 is 14 amino acids. V was clipped by 6 bases and J by 4 bases; unmatched bases: 5. CDR3 in DNA: TGTGCCAGCAGCCGGACAGGGACATACAATGAGCAGTTCTTC. Its protein product is CASSRTGTYNEQFF.

The chain has TRBV5-6 and TRBJ1-4; D is undetermined. The germline CDR1 and CDR2 sequences are SGHDT and YYEEEE. Trimming shortened V by 1 base and J by 8 bases, and 9 bases separated the two germline ends. The CDR3 loop spans 13 amino acids. The CDR3, as DNA: TGTGCCAGCAGCTTGACCCTCGCGGAAAAACTGTTTTTT. It is translated as CASSLTLAEKLFF.